This T cell receptor (beta chain) was identified in a study of CD8 T cells in ankylosing spondylitis. Study-wide results and limits: Matched synovial fluid from ankylosing spondylitis patients was reported to be enriched for disease-linked clones. It appeared that ankylosing spondylitis blood was characterized by a TCR beta motif of 8 or 9 highly homologous variants. Earlier studies detected some motif variants in reactive arthritis synovial fluid and blood. The disease-linked clones had a CD8+ phenotype and low blood frequencies.

V lost 4 bases and J 7 bases, leaving 12 bases between the germline ends. The germline V gene has CDR1 SGHDT and CDR2 YYEEEE. This CDR3 comprises 13 residues. Comment on this clonotype: Its antigen is undetermined.

Construction of TCR beta libraries was performed using quantitative 5'-RACE with molecular barcodes. TCRdb independently ran MiXCR on the 5' RACE reads; one entry per CDR3 protein. Of 450,000 to 550,000 distinct CDR3 sequences in the sample, about 5.7% were seen once. The receptor comes from a male donor with ankylosing spondylitis. The sequenced material came from blood, either unsorted or a sorted T cell fraction (not recorded which). The rearrangement joins TRBV5-6 to TRBJ1-5; D is possibly TRBD1 (6 bases). CDR3 in DNA: TGTGCCAGCAGCAGGATGGGGGGCCAGCCCCAGCATTTT. Its translation: CASSRMGGQPQHF.